These 5 T cell receptor beta chains share one sample of origin, sequenced in a study of tumor-infiltrating lymphocytes in localized non-small cell lung cancer. The repertoire was sequenced with immunoSEQ multiplex PCR; TCRdb's copy has only in-frame clones and lacks some. This table holds 13,000 or so clones, approximately 72% found once. Source material: uninvolved lung tissue not adjacent to the tumor. The receptors derive from a human donor with non-small cell lung cancer.

This chain joins TRBV7-6 and TRBJ2-7, with TRBD1 matching over 11 bases. The CDR3 is 16 residues long. CDR1 and CDR2 from the germline V gene are SGHVS and FNYEAQ. J was trimmed by 2 bases and V by 1 base; bases with no gene match: 4. The chain's CDR3 is CASSLVGQGGTYEQYF. The CDR3 coding sequence is TGTGCCAGCAGCTTAGTGGGACAGGGGGGAACCTACGAGCAGTACTTC. Using reference TRBV7-6 and TRBJ2-7 for the parts outside the CDR3, the full variable domain is GAGVSQSPRYKVTKRGQDVALRCDPISGHVSLYWYRQALGQGPEFLTYFNYEAQQDKSGLPNDRFSAERPEGSISTLTIQRTEQRDSAMYRCASSLVGQGGTYEQYFGPGTRLTVT.

V gene TRBV2 combines with J gene TRBJ1-5, with D hard to call. Trimming removed 2 bases from V and 9 bases from J, with 17 bases in between. The CDR3 covers 15 residues. Germline-derived CDR1 and CDR2 are SNHLY and FYNNEI. CDR3 DNA: TGTGCCAGCAGTGAAAGTTTAGCCCCAATTCGGCCCCAGCATTTT. It codes for CASSESLAPIRPQHF.

This rearrangement joins TRBV6-6 to TRBJ1-2; 8 bases agree with TRBD1. Germline values: CDR1 MNHNY, CDR2 SVGAGI (reference sequence). Unmatched junction bases numbered 4, after V lost 6 bases and J lost 4 bases. The CDR3 is 13 residues long. Here the CDR3 DNA reads TGTGCCAGCAGCCATCAGGGGGCCTATGGCTACACCTTC. Translating gives CASSHQGAYGYTF.

This clone came up once. V usage is TRBV19 and J usage is TRBJ2-5, with TRBD1 matching over 9 bases. Germline V CDR1 and CDR2: LNHDA, SQIVND (reference sequence). V dropped 5 bases and J dropped 3; count of bases not matched to a gene: 19. The CDR3 is made up of 19 amino acids. The chain's CDR3 is CASSWMGAGTGRGKETQYF. The CDR3, as DNA: TGTGCCAGTAGTTGGATGGGGGCCGGGACAGGGCGGGGGAAAGAGACCCAGTACTTC.

This clone was seen more than once but under ten times. The chain is built from TRBV10-3 and TRBJ1-5; D is unclear. The CDR3 covers 14 residues. The V gene's germline CDR1 is ENHRY and CDR2 SYGVKD. The ends were cut back, 3 bases at V and 3 bases at J, with 9 bases in the middle. CDR3 sequence (DNA): TGTGCCATCAGTGAAGAGGGCCTCAATCAGCCCCAGCATTTT. It specifies CAISEEGLNQPQHF.